These T cell receptor beta chains were read from a single sample in a study of T cell repertoires in cytomegalovirus infection. MiXCR was run by TCRdb on the reads, yielding one entry per CDR3 protein. The sample contains 150,000 or so distinct CDR3 sequences, around 22% of which appear only once. Sequences were obtained from PBMCs. These receptors all stem from a human donor in good health (CMV status not recorded). Some clones in this sample may be carry-over from other donors' samples. The CDR3 runs from the conserved cysteine through the conserved F or W. The D gene is left open where the match is weak. Only part of the rows carry a size: once, few, many, or a class if the clone is expanded.

>-|TRBJ2-1|TRBV6-8|TRBD2
TGTGCCAGCAGTTACCTGGGACTAGGAGACAATGAGCAGTTCTTC
CASSYLGLGDNEQFF
>many|TRBJ2-5|TRBV7-9|-
TGTGCCAGCCAGCCCAGGGTCCAAGAGACCCAGTACTTC
CASQPRVQETQYF
>-|TRBJ1-5|TRBV20-1|-
TGCAGTGCTAGAGATACCTCAGGGGACAATCAGCCCCAGCATTTT
CSARDTSGDNQPQHF
>-|TRBJ2-1|TRBV2|-
TGTGCCACCGGAACGGGGGAAGTCAGCAATGAGCAGTTCTTC
CATGTGEVSNEQFF
>-|TRBJ1-4|TRBV7-2|-
TGTGCCAGCAGCTTTCCGGGGAAGGAGGATAATGAAAAACTGTTTTTT
CASSFPGKEDNEKLFF
>many|TRBJ2-7|TRBV7-2|-
TGTGCCAGCAGCTTATATCCCCGGGACCTAGGGCACGAGCAGTACTTC
CASSLYPRDLGHEQYF
>-|TRBJ2-2|TRBV5-6|-
TGTGCCAGCAGACTCGGACAGATAAACACCGGGGAGCTGTTTTTT
CASRLGQINTGELFF
>few|TRBJ1-1|TRBV12-3/TRBV12-4|-
TGTGCCAGCAGTTTAGGGGAAGCTTTCTTT
CASSLGEAFF
>few|TRBJ2-1|TRBV28|TRBD2
TGTGCCAGCAGTTCACCGACTAGCGGGAGATACAATGAGCAGTTCTTC
CASSSPTSGRYNEQFF
>-|TRBJ2-3|TRBV29-1|-
TGCAGCGTATGTAAGGTTAGCACAGATACGCAGTATTTT
CSVCKVSTDTQYF
>-|TRBJ2-7|TRBV6-2/TRBV6-3|-
TGTGCCAGCAGTCCCCACACATACTACGAGCAGTACTTC
CASSPHTYYEQYF
>-|TRBJ1-5|TRBV6-2/TRBV6-3|TRBD1
TGTGCCAGTTCCTCCGGACAGGGCGGCAATCAGCCCCAGCATTTT
CASSSGQGGNQPQHF
>-|TRBJ2-3|TRBV6-1|TRBD2
TGTGCCAGCAGTCTAGCGGAAAGCACAGATACGCAGTATTTT
CASSLAESTDTQYF
>few|TRBJ1-4|TRBV27|-
TGTGCCAGTCTCCCTATATGGGTCGAAGATGCAACTAATGAAAAACTGTTTTTT
CASLPIWVEDATNEKLFF
>-|TRBJ2-3|TRBV11-2|TRBD2
TGTGCCAGCAGAACCGCGGGACTAGCCGGAGATACGCAGTATTTT
CASRTAGLAGDTQYF
>-|TRBJ1-3|TRBV7-6|-
TGTGCCAGCAGCCCGATTTGGGGCACCTCAACCCGAAACACCATATATTTT
CASSPIWGTSTRNTIYF
>many|TRBJ1-2|TRBV7-2|-
TGTGCCAGCAGCTTACAGAATAACTATGGCTACACCTTC
CASSLQNNYGYTF
>-|TRBJ2-1|TRBV7-3|-
TGTGCCAGCTCCCCAACCCCTAGCTCCTACAATGAGCAGTTCTTC
CASSPTPSSYNEQFF
>-|TRBJ2-1|TRBV29-1|-
TGCAGCGTTGAATGGGCGAGGGACCAGTTCTTC
CSVEWARDQFF
>-|TRBJ2-3|TRBV4-2|-
TGTGCCAGCAGCCAATTGGTTAACCAGGGTGCAGATACGCAGTATTTT
CASSQLVNQGADTQYF